This TCR beta chain stems from a study of regulatory T cells in long-lasting Graves disease. Germline lookup yields CDR1 SNHLY and CDR2 FYNNEI. The V gene lost 7 bases and the J gene lost 5 bases, with 17 bases spanning the gap. CDR3 size: 14 residues. This clonotype has ten or more counts. Its antigen is as yet unknown. To make TCR beta libraries, researchers used iRepertoire HTBI primers and Arm-PCR of CDR3 regions. TCRdb reprocessed the multiplex PCR reads via MiXCR and lists one record per CDR3 protein. The sample consists of roughly 500,000 distinct CDR3 sequences, roughly 13% of them appearing once. Study results and limitations: Persistent-disease Graves' patients showed less TCR diversity than new cases.

Time point described: newly diagnosed GD, antithyroid drugs for less than 3 months. PBMC RNA was the source of the TCR library. The patients were enrolled through endocrinology in Xi'an, China. Around 10 milliliters of peripheral blood were taken and placed in EDTA tubes. The sample was also reused in another study, on T cells in Graves' hyperthyroidism and ophthalmopathy. As that report states: The TCR CDR3 was amplified in a first-round RT-PCR using the HTBI primer set.

The TCR comes from a man aged 25 to 40 with Graves disease. The sequencing used peripheral blood mononuclear cells (PBMCs), collected at new diagnosis, from a patient treated with antithyroid drugs. The chain is built from TRBV2 and TRBJ1-1; weak D call: TRBD1 (5 bases). This CDR3 is CASNGPDRRTEAFF. CDR3 DNA sequence: TGTGCCAGCAACGGGCCCGACAGAAGGACTGAAGCTTTCTTT.